The present T cell receptor (beta chain) was sequenced within a study of T-cell reconstitution after alpha-beta-depleted transplantation in children. Unique molecular identifiers were incorporated when the TCRbeta library was constructed. From the PCR reads, TCRdb called clonotypes with MiXCR, one entry per CDR3 protein. The data show about half a million distinct CDR3 sequences, with around an eighth seen just once and about 5% held by the top ten. CDR3 length equals 15 residues. Trimming took off 0 bases at V and 5 bases at J, with 10 bases between the two ends. Germline V gene lookup returns CDR1 LGHDT and CDR2 YNNKEL (reference sequence).

The sequence was collected from a human donor who donated a stem cell graft to a child with combined immunodeficiency. The V gene is TRBV3-1, the J gene TRBJ2-2; D is possibly TRBD1 (6 bases). The specimen was PBMCs from the stem cell graft donor, collected from the stem cell graft. The DNA for the CDR3 is TGTGCCAGCAGCCAAGATTGGGGACAAACCGGGGAGCTGTTTTTT. Protein: CASSQDWGQTGELFF.